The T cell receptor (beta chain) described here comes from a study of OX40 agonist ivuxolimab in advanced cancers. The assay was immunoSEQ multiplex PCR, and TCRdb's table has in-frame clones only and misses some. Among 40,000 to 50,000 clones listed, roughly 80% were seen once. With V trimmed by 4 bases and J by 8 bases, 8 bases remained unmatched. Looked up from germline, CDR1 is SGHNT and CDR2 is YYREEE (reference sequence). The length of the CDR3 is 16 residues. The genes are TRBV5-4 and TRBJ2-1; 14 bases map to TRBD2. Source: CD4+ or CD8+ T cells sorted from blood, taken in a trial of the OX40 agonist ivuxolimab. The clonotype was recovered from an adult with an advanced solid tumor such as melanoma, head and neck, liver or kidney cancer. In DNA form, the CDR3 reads TGTGCCAGCAGCACCCCGGGACTAGCGGGAGATGATGAGCAGTTCTTC. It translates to CASSTPGLAGDDEQFF. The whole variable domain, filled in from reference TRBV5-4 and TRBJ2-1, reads ETGVTQSPTHLIKTRGQQVTLRCSSQSGHNTVSWYQQALGQGPQFIFQYYREEENGRGNFPPRFSGLQFPNYSSELNVNALELDDSALYLCASSTPGLAGDDEQFFGPGTRLTVL.